This T cell receptor delta chain derives from a study of gamma-delta chains in newborns, infants, children. Study-level background: Polyclonal expansion of innate γδ T cells after birth follows microbial exposure.

TCRdb re-identified clones in the reads via CATT. Of around 3,500 delta-chain clones listed, 0.6% to 0.65% are singletons. Germline V gene lookup returns CDR1 GEAIGNYY and CDR2 EKD. The length of the CDR3 is 18 residues. This clone was detected a few times. The protein TCRdb gives is from a much larger clone and does not agree with this DNA's translation at residue 3, likely a read error; the protein shown here comes from the DNA. The source is a child who was a newborn, infant or young child, either healthy, febrile or measles-vaccinated (not recorded which). The specimen sequenced was blood. The chain uses TRDV2 and TRDJ1; the match to TRDD3 covers 7 bases. CDR3 DNA sequence: TGTGCCCGTGACACGGGCGGGGGATCTACCTTGTACACCGATAAACTCATCTTT. Translated: CARDTGGGSTLYTDKLIF.